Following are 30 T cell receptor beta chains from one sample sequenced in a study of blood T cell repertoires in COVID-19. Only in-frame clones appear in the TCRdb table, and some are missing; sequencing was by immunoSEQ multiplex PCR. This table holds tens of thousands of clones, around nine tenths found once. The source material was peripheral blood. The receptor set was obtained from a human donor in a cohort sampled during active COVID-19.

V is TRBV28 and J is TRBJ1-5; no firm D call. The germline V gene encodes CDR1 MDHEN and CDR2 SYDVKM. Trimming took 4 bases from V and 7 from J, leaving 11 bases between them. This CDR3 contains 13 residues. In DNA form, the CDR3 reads TGTGCCAGCAGTTCGGTTTTTCGCCAGCCCCAGCATTTT. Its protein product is CASSSVFRQPQHF.

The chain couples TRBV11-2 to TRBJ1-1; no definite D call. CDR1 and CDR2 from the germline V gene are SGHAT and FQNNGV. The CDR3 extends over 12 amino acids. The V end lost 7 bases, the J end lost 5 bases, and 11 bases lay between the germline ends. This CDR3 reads CASTLGRTEAFF. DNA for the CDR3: TGTGCCAGCACCCTCGGGAGGACTGAAGCTTTCTTT.

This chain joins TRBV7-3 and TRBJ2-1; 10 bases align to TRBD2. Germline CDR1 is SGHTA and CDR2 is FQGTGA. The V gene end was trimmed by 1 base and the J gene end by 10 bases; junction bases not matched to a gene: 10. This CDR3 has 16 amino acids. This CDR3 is CASSLRVAGGQGEQFF. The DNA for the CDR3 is TGTGCCAGCAGCTTAAGGGTAGCGGGAGGCCAGGGGGAGCAGTTCTTC. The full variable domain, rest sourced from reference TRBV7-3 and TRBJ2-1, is GAGVSQTPSNKVTEKGKYVELRCDPISGHTALYWYRQSLGQGPEFLIYFQGTGAADDSGLPNDRFFAVRPEGSVSTLKIQRTERGDSAVYLCASSLRVAGGQGEQFFGPGTRLTVL.

The CDR3 region is CAWSVTEGSAYEQYF. The CDR3 DNA reads as TGTGCCTGGAGTGTTACGGAGGGTAGCGCCTACGAGCAGTACTTC. The V and J genes are TRBV30 and TRBJ2-7; TRBD2 is a possible D gene (6 bases). CDR3 length equals 15 residues. The V end lost 0 bases, the J end lost 2 bases, and 14 bases lay between the germline ends. Germline lookup yields CDR1 GTSNPN and CDR2 SVGIG (reference sequence).

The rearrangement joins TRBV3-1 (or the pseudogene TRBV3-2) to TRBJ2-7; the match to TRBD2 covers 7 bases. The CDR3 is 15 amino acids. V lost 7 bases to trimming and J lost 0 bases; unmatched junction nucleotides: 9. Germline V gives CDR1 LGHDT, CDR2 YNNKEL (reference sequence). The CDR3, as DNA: TGTGCCAGCACCACCGGGGAGGGGAGCTCCTACGAGCAGTACGTC. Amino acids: CASTTGEGSSYEQYV.

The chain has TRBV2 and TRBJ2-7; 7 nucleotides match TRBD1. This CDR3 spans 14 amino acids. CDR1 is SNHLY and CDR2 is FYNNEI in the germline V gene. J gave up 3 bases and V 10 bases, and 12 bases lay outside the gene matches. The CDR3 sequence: CATKEDRAIYEQYF. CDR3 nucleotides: TGTGCCACCAAAGAAGACAGGGCCATCTACGAGCAGTACTTC.

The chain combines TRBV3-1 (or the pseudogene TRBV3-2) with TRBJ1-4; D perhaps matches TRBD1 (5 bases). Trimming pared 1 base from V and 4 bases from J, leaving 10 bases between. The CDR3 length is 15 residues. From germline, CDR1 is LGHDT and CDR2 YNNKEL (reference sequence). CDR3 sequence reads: CASSQAGQFNEKLFF. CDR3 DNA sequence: TGTGCCAGCAGCCAAGCAGGGCAGTTTAATGAAAAACTGTTTTTT.

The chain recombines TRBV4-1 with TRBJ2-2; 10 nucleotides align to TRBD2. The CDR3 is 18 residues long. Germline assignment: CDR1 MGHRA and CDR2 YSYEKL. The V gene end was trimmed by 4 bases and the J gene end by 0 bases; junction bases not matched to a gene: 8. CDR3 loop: CASSLGLAEFANTGELFF. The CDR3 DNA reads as TGCGCCAGCAGCCTAGGACTAGCGGAATTCGCGAACACCGGGGAGCTGTTTTTT.

The CDR3 region has the DNA TGTGCCAGCAGCCCCTCGGGACTAGAGATCTACGAGCAGTACTTC. Translation: CASSPSGLEIYEQYF. V and J are TRBV13 and TRBJ2-7, with TRBD2 identical over 8 bases. The junction had 9 bases not matched to a gene; V was cut back by 5 bases and J by 3 bases. The CDR3 is 15 residues long. From germline, CDR1 is PRHDT and CDR2 FYEKMQ (reference sequence).

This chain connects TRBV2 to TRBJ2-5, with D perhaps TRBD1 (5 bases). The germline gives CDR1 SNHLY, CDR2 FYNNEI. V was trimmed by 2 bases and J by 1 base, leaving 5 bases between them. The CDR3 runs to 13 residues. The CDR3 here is CASSERGQETQYF. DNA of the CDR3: TGTGCCAGCAGTGAAAGGGGCCAAGAGACCCAGTACTTC.

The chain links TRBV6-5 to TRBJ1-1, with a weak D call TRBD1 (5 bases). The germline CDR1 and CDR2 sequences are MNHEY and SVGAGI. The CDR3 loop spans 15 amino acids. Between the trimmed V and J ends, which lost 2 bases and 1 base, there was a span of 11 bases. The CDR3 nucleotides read TGTGCCAGCAGTTACGGGTTGGGGGGGAACACTGAAGCTTTCTTT. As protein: CASSYGLGGNTEAFF.

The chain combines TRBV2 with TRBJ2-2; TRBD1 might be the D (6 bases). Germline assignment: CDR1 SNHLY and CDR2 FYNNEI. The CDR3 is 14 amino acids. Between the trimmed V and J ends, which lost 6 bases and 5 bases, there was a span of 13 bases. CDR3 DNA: TGTGCCAGCAGCGACGGACAGAGAACCGGGGAGCTGTTTTTT. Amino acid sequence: CASSDGQRTGELFF.

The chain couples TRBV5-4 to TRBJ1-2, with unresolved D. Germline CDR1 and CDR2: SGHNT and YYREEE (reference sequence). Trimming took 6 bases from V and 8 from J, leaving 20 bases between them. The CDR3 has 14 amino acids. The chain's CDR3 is CASTARAEVAGYTF. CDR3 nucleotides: TGTGCCAGCACCGCCAGAGCAGAGGTGGCGGGCTACACCTTC.

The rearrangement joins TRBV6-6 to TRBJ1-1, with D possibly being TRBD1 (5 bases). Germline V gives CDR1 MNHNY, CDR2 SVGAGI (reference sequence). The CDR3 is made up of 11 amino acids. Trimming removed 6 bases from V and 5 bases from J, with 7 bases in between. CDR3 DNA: TGTGCCAGCAGCCGGGGGACTGAAGCTTTCTTT. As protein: CASSRGTEAFF.

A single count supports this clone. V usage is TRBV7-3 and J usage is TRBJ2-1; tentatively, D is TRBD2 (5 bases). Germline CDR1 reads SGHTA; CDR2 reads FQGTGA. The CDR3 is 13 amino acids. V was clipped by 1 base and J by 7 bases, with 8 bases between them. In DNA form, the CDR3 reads TGTGCCAGCAGCTTAAGCGGGCCGAATGAGCAGTTCTTC. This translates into CASSLSGPNEQFF.

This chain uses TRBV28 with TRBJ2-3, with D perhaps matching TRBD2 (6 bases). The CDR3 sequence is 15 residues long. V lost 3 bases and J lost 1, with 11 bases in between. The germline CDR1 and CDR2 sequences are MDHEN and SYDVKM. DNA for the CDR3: TGTGCCAGCAGTTTTACTGGAGGGGGCACAGATACGCAGTATTTT. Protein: CASSFTGGGTDTQYF.

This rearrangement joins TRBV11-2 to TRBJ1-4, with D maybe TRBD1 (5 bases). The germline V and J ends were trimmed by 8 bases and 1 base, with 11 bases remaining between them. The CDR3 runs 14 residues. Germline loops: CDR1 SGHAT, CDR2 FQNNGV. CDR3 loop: CASPLGGTNEKLFF. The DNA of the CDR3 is TGTGCCAGCCCCTTGGGGGGAACTAATGAAAAACTGTTTTTT.

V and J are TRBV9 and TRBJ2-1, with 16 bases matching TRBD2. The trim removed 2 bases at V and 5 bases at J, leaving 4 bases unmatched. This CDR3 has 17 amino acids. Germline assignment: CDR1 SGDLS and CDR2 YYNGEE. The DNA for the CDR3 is TGTGCCAGCAGCGTCGGGACTAGCGGGGGGGATCACAATGAGCAGTTCTTC. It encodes CASSVGTSGGDHNEQFF. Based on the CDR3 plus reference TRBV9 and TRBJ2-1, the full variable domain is DSGVTQTPKHLITATGQRVTLRCSPRSGDLSVYWYQQSLDQGLQFLIQYYNGEERAKGNILERFSAQQFPDLHSELNLSSLELGDSALYFCASSVGTSGGDHNEQFFGPGTRLTVL.

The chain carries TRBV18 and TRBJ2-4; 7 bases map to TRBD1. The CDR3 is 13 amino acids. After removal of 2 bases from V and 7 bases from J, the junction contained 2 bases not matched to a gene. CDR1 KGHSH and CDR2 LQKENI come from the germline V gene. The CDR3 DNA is TGTGCCAGCTCACCAGGGGACAGTAACATTCAGTACTTC. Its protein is CASSPGDSNIQYF.

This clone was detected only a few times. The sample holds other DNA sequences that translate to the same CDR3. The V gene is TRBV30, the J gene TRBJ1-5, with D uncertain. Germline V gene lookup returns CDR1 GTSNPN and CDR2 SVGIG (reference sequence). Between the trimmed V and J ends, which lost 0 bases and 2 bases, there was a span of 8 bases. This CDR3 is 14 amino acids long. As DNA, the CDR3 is TGTGCCTGGAGTGTATCCGGAGGCAATCAGCCCCAGCATTTT. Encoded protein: CAWSVSGGNQPQHF.

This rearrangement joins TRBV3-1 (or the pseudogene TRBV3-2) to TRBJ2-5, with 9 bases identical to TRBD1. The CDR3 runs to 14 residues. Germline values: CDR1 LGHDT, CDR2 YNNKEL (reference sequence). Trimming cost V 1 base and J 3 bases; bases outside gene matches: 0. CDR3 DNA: TGTGCCAGCAGCCAAGGGGACAGGGAAGAGACCCAGTACTTC. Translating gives CASSQGDREETQYF.

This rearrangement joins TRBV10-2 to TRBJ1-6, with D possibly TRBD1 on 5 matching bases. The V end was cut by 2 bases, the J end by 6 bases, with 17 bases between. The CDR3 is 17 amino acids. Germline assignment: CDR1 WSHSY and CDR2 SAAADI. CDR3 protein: CASSEILRGRGNSPLHF. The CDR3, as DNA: TGCGCCAGCAGTGAGATTTTGCGGGGCCGTGGTAATTCACCCCTCCACTTT.

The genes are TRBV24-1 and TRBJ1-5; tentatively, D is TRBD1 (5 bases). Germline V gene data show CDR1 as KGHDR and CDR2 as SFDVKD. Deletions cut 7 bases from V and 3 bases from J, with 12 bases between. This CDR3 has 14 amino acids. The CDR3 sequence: CATRPGGDNQPQHF. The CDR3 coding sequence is TGTGCCACCAGACCCGGGGGGGACAATCAGCCCCAGCATTTT.

The CDR3 is CASSLRAGLAVNEQFF. CDR3 nucleotides: TGTGCCAGCAGCTTAAGGGCGGGACTAGCAGTCAATGAGCAGTTCTTC. The chain links TRBV7-6 to TRBJ2-1; 9 bases map to TRBD2. Per the germline V gene, CDR1 is SGHVS and CDR2 is FNYEAQ. The CDR3 covers 16 residues. V lost 2 bases to trimming and J lost 6 bases; unmatched junction nucleotides: 8.

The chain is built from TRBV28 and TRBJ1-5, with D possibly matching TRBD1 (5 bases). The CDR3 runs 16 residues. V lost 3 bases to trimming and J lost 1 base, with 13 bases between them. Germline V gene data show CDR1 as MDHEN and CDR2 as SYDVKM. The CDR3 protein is CASSFAGRGSNQPQHF. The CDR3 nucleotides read TGTGCCAGCAGTTTCGCGGGACGAGGAAGCAATCAGCCCCAGCATTTT.

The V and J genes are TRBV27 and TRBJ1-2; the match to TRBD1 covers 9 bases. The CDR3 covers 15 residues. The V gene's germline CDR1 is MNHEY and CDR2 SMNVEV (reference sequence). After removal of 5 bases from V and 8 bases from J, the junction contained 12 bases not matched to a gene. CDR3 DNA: TGTGCCAGCAGTCCCCGGGACAGGGCGTCGCGCGGCTACACCTTC. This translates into CASSPRDRASRGYTF.

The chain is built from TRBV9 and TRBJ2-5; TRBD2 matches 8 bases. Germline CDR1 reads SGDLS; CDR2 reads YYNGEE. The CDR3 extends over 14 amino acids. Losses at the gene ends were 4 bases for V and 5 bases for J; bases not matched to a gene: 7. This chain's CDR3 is CASSTLAGRETQYF. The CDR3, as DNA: TGTGCCAGCAGCACCTTAGCGGGAAGGGAGACCCAGTACTTC. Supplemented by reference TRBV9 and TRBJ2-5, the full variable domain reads DSGVTQTPKHLITATGQRVTLRCSPRSGDLSVYWYQQSLDQGLQFLIQYYNGEERAKGNILERFSAQQFPDLHSELNLSSLELGDSALYFCASSTLAGRETQYFGPGTRLLVL.

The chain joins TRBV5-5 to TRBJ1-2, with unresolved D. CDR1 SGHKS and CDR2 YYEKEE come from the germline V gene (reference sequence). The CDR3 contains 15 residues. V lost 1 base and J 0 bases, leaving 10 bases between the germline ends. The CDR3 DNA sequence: TGTGCCAGCAGCTTGACCGGCGGAACTAACTATGGCTACACCTTC. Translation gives CASSLTGGTNYGYTF.

The CDR3 bases are TGCGCCAGCAGCTCAGACAGGGCTCCTGAGTATTTT. Encoded protein: CASSSDRAPEYF. The J gene is TRBJ2-3, the V gene TRBV5-1; 7 bases are shared with TRBD1. CDR3 length equals 12 residues. Germline CDR1 SGHRS, CDR2 YFSETQ. V shed 3 bases, J shed 13 bases, and the junction held 8 bases outside the gene matches. Together with reference TRBV5-1 and TRBJ2-3, the CDR3 gives the full variable domain: KAGVTQTPRYLIKTRGQQVTLSCSPISGHRSVSWYQQTPGQGLQFLFEYFSETQRNKGNFPGRFSGRQFSNSRSEMNVSTLELGDSALYLCASSSDRAPEYFGPGTRLTVL.

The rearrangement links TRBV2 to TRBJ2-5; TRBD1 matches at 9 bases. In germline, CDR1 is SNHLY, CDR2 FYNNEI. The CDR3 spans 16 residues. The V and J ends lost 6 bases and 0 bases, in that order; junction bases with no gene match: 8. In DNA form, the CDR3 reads TGTGCCAGCAGCTCAACCGGGACAGGGAACCAAGAGACCCAGTACTTC. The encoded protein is CASSSTGTGNQETQYF.